Given below is one T cell receptor beta chain in context. Its antigen is undetermined. The sample comes from a study of CD8 T cells in Susac syndrome. The study's findings and limits: CD8+ clones in Susac expanded most in TEMRA cells and active patients.

A quantity of about 0.45 to 1 ug RNA underwent reverse transcription using random hexamers. TCRdb recomputed calls from the immunoSEQ multiplex PCR reads with MiXCR, one row per CDR3 protein. The top ten hold around 0.21% of the sample, which has 100,000 to 150,000 distinct CDR3 sequences, 90% to 95% seen once. The CDR3 sequence is 15 residues long. The V end was cut by 4 bases, the J end by 2 bases, with 18 bases between. Germline CDR1 is GTSNPN and CDR2 is SVGIG (reference sequence). V is TRBV30 and J is TRBJ2-7; D possibly matches TRBD1 or TRBD2 (5 bases each). The sequence came from a human donor with Susac syndrome. Material: CD8+ T cells from PBMCs. The CDR3 loop reads CAWNQNRDGTYEQYF. For the CDR3, the DNA is TGTGCCTGGAACCAAAACCGGGACGGCACCTACGAGCAGTACTTC.